The 30 T cell receptor beta chains given below trace back to one sample, sequenced in a study of blood T cell repertoires in COVID-19. TCRdb keeps only in-frame clones here, not all; method: immunoSEQ multiplex PCR. The sample carries about 90,000 clones, roughly 80% recorded once. The sequenced sample consisted of peripheral blood. The receptors come from a woman in her sixties or seventies with acute or convalescent COVID-19.

The chain employs TRBV6-5 and TRBJ2-7; 12 bases match TRBD2. This CDR3 region has 16 residues. J gave up 4 bases and V 0 bases, and 4 bases lay outside the gene matches. From germline, CDR1 is MNHEY and CDR2 SVGAGI. The CDR3 is CASSYSGTSGSYEQYF. For the CDR3, the DNA is TGTGCCAGCAGTTACTCCGGGACTAGCGGGTCGTACGAGCAGTACTTC.

The rearrangement joins TRBV3-1 (or the pseudogene TRBV3-2) to TRBJ2-3, with a tentative D call TRBD2 (5 bases). CDR3 length equals 12 residues. Germline CDR1 reads LGHDT; CDR2 reads YNNKEL (reference sequence). V was clipped by 8 bases and J by 6 bases, with 12 bases between them. CDR3 sequence: CASSVASDTQYF. Here the CDR3 DNA reads TGTGCCAGCTCGGTAGCGTCCGATACGCAGTATTTT.

The CDR3 DNA reads TGCGCCAGCAGCTTGGTGGGGGGGACTCAAGAGACCCAGTACTTC. Translated: CASSLVGGTQETQYF. The gene calls are TRBV5-1 and TRBJ2-5; TRBD2 matches at 7 bases. Germline-derived CDR1 and CDR2 are SGHRS and YFSETQ. The CDR3 length is 15 residues. V dropped 0 bases and J dropped 2; count of bases not matched to a gene: 4.

This clone was counted once. The chain couples TRBV30 to TRBJ2-2; no clear D. Looked up from germline, CDR1 is GTSNPN and CDR2 is SVGIG (reference sequence). Trimming pared 4 bases from V and 2 bases from J, leaving 14 bases between. This CDR3 spans 15 amino acids. This chain's CDR3 is CAWNHDTANTGELFF. For the CDR3, the DNA is TGTGCCTGGAATCACGATACAGCAAACACCGGGGAGCTGTTTTTT.

The chain couples TRBV5-1 to TRBJ2-3; 7 positions match TRBD2. Germline values: CDR1 SGHRS, CDR2 YFSETQ. This CDR3 spans 14 amino acids. V dropped 3 bases and J dropped 4; count of bases not matched to a gene: 5. CDR3 bases: TGCGCCAGCAGCTCTAGCGGCACAGCAGATACGCAGTATTTT. It codes for CASSSSGTADTQYF.

The chain couples TRBV7-9 to TRBJ2-1; TRBD2 aligns across 8 bases. J was trimmed by 8 bases and V by 1 base; bases with no gene match: 4. This CDR3 has 14 residues. Germline CDR1 is SEHNR and CDR2 is FQNEAQ (reference sequence). The chain's CDR3 is CASSLVGGADEQFF. DNA of the CDR3: TGTGCCAGCAGCTTAGTCGGGGGGGCTGATGAGCAGTTCTTC.

This chain joins TRBV5-8 and TRBJ1-2; 8 bases are a match to TRBD1. Germline V lookup: CDR1 SGHTS, CDR2 YDEGEE. The CDR3 is 15 amino acids. The trim removed 4 bases at V and 8 bases at J, leaving 13 bases unmatched. The CDR3 region is CASSPLLGQVGGYTF. The CDR3 DNA follows: TGTGCCAGCAGCCCCCTCTTGGGACAGGTTGGCGGCTACACCTTC.

This sequence joins TRBV7-3 and TRBJ2-5; 7 nucleotides line up with TRBD2. The CDR3 has 15 residues. With 5 bases clipped from V and 7 bases from J, the junction kept 13 bases outside the gene matches. Germline CDR1 SGHTA, CDR2 FQGTGA. The CDR3 loop is CASSPDAERGSTQYF. The CDR3 DNA sequence: TGTGCCAGCAGCCCGGACGCGGAGCGGGGATCGACCCAGTACTTC.

The chain employs TRBV2 and TRBJ2-5; 9 bases fit TRBD1. In germline, CDR1 is SNHLY, CDR2 FYNNEI. The ends lost 4 bases at V and 4 bases at J; junction bases unmatched: 7. This CDR3 is built from 15 residues. The CDR3: CASSAAGTGIETQYF. The CDR3 nucleotides read TGTGCCAGCAGTGCCGCCGGGACAGGGATAGAGACCCAGTACTTC.

The V call is TRBV6-5, the J call TRBJ1-2; a possible D gene is TRBD1 (5 bases). Trimming pared 7 bases from V and 3 bases from J, leaving 12 bases between. Per germline, CDR1 MNHEY and CDR2 SVGAGI. The CDR3 has 13 amino acids. The CDR3 nucleotides are TGTGCCAGCACCTCGACAGAATACTATGGCTACACCTTC. This encodes CASTSTEYYGYTF.

This clone appeared once. V usage is TRBV7-2 and J usage is TRBJ2-1, with 9 bases identical to TRBD1. The CDR3 contains 14 residues. CDR1 is SGHTA, CDR2 FQGNSA, per germline. Unmatched junction bases numbered 4, after V lost 1 base and J lost 9 bases. The DNA for the CDR3 is TGTGCCAGCAGCTTAGGGGGACAGGGCACTGAGCAGTTCTTC. This translates into CASSLGGQGTEQFF.

The chain links TRBV5-1 to TRBJ2-3; 10 bases are shared with TRBD2. V lost 5 bases, J lost 1 base, and 4 bases stayed unmatched. This CDR3 spans 15 amino acids. Germline values: CDR1 SGHRS, CDR2 YFSETQ. CDR3 sequence: CASSWTSGGTDTQYF. CDR3 DNA: TGCGCCAGCAGTTGGACTAGCGGCGGCACAGATACGCAGTATTTT. Complete variable domain (other parts from reference TRBV5-1 and TRBJ2-3): KAGVTQTPRYLIKTRGQQVTLSCSPISGHRSVSWYQQTPGQGLQFLFEYFSETQRNKGNFPGRFSGRQFSNSRSEMNVSTLELGDSALYLCASSWTSGGTDTQYFGPGTRLTVL.

The CDR3 spells CASRDRETQYF. In nucleotides, the CDR3 is TGTGCCAGCAGAGACAGAGAGACCCAGTACTTC. V gene TRBV6-6 combines with J gene TRBJ2-5, with D perhaps TRBD1 (5 bases). The germline V gene has CDR1 MNHNY and CDR2 SVGAGI (reference sequence). Trimming removed 6 bases at V and 4 bases at J, with 6 bases between. The CDR3 is 11 residues long.

This clone was seen only once. CDR3 sequence: CASSLPDRGRSPLHF. CDR3 DNA sequence: TGTGCCAGCAGCTTACCTGACAGGGGGAGGTCACCCCTCCACTTT. The chain is built from TRBV7-2 and TRBJ1-6, with 9 bases fitting TRBD1. The CDR3 loop spans 15 amino acids. The V gene's germline CDR1 is SGHTA and CDR2 FQGNSA. V lost 2 bases to trimming and J lost 10 bases; unmatched junction nucleotides: 6. The variable domain in full, completed from reference TRBV7-2 and TRBJ1-6, reads GAGVSQSPSNKVTEKGKDVELRCDPISGHTALYWYRQSLGQGLEFLIYFQGNSAPDKSGLPSDRFSAERTGGSVSTLTIQRTQQEDSAVYLCASSLPDRGRSPLHFGNGTRLTVT.

This clone was detected a few times. The chain links TRBV9 to TRBJ2-2, with 9 nucleotides matching TRBD1. The CDR3 is made up of 17 amino acids. J was trimmed by 6 bases and V by 4 bases; bases with no gene match: 13. Germline V gene data show CDR1 as SGDLS and CDR2 as YYNGEE. CDR3 bases: TGTGCCAGCAGCACAGAGGGGTGGGGGACAGGGTCCGGGGAGCTGTTTTTT. Residues: CASSTEGWGTGSGELFF.

The gene calls are TRBV6-5 and TRBJ1-3; 7 bases are shared with TRBD1. The CDR3 covers 15 residues. Germline values: CDR1 MNHEY, CDR2 SVGAGI. V shed 6 bases, J shed 1 base, and the junction held 6 bases outside the gene matches. CDR3 DNA sequence: TGTGCCAGCAGGACCCGGGACAGATCTGGAAACACCATATATTTT. As protein: CASRTRDRSGNTIYF.

This clone appeared once. The V call is TRBV5-6, the J call TRBJ2-7, with TRBD2 matching over 10 bases. Germline V gene data show CDR1 as SGHDT and CDR2 as YYEEEE. Trimming cost V 3 bases and J 5 bases; bases outside gene matches: 8. CDR3 size: 15 residues. The CDR3 bases are TGTGCCAGCAGCTCTACCCAGCGGGAGGGCGACGAGCAGTACTTC. Translated, it gives CASSSTQREGDEQYF.

The V gene is TRBV7-8, the J gene TRBJ2-1, with 10 bases that match TRBD1. J was trimmed by 10 bases and V by 1 base; bases with no gene match: 7. The CDR3 runs to 15 residues. The germline gives CDR1 SGHVS, CDR2 FQNEAQ. CDR3 amino acids: CASSLGRQGAGEQFF. The CDR3 DNA follows: TGTGCCAGCAGCTTAGGTCGACAGGGGGCCGGAGAGCAGTTCTTC.

The V call is TRBV7-9, the J call TRBJ1-1; TRBD1 is a possible D gene (6 bases). This CDR3 comprises 15 residues. Germline CDR1 and CDR2: SEHNR and FQNEAQ (reference sequence). The ends were cut back, 0 bases at V and 5 bases at J, with 13 bases in the middle. The CDR3 loop is CASSLAGSQGTEAFF. Written as DNA, the CDR3 is TGTGCCAGCAGCTTAGCGGGGTCCCAGGGGACTGAAGCTTTCTTT. Drawing the rest from reference TRBV7-9 and TRBJ1-1, the complete variable domain is DTGVSQNPRHKITKRGQNVTFRCDPISEHNRLYWYRQTLGQGPEFLTYFQNEAQLEKSRLLSDRFSAERPKGSFSTLEIQRTEQGDSAMYLCASSLAGSQGTEAFFGQGTRLTVV.

The chain joins TRBV19 to TRBJ1-4, with 8 positions matching TRBD1. V lost 8 bases to trimming and J lost 5 bases; unmatched junction nucleotides: 7. Germline V gene lookup returns CDR1 LNHDA and CDR2 SQIVND (reference sequence). This CDR3 is 14 amino acids long. The CDR3 nucleotides read TGTGCCAGTTCCCCCGGGACAGGAAATGAAAAACTGTTTTTT. As protein: CASSPGTGNEKLFF.

This clone was observed once. This chain connects TRBV27 to TRBJ1-1, with 8 bases matching TRBD1. Trimming at V came to 6 bases and at J to 1 base, leaving 7 bases not matched to a gene. From germline, CDR1 is MNHEY and CDR2 SMNVEV (reference sequence). This CDR3 region has 15 residues. The CDR3: CASSPWDRRNTEAFF. The CDR3 coding sequence is TGTGCCAGCAGCCCTTGGGACAGGAGGAACACTGAAGCTTTCTTT.

The chain joins TRBV9 to TRBJ1-6, with TRBD1 identical over 8 bases. J lost 9 bases, V lost 3 bases, and 8 bases had no gene match. CDR3 length equals 15 residues. Germline V gives CDR1 SGDLS, CDR2 YYNGEE. As DNA, the CDR3 is TGTGCCAGCAGCGACCAGGGGGCGTTAGGTTCACCCCTCCACTTT. Its protein is CASSDQGALGSPLHF.

This clone was counted once. The V and J genes are TRBV6-2 or TRBV6-3 and TRBJ2-2; D gene ambiguous. The CDR3 runs 13 residues. Trimming pared 4 bases from V and 6 bases from J, leaving 9 bases between. Germline V gene sequence: CDR1 MNHEY, CDR2 SVGEGT. The CDR3: CASSFDEAGELFF. The CDR3 bases are TGTGCCAGCAGTTTTGACGAGGCCGGGGAGCTGTTTTTT.

This clone was picked up a small number of times. The rearrangement joins TRBV19 to TRBJ1-4; 10 bases map to TRBD1. This CDR3 region has 13 residues. Germline V gene data show CDR1 as LNHDA and CDR2 as SQIVND (reference sequence). V gave up 6 bases and J gave up 8 bases; unmatched junction bases: 3. In DNA, the CDR3 is TGTGCCAGTAGCGGGACAGGGGAAGAAAAACTGTTTTTT. This encodes CASSGTGEEKLFF.

Only one count was recorded for this clone. The chain uses TRBV6-5 and TRBJ2-1, with D possibly TRBD1 on 6 matching bases. Germline-derived CDR1 and CDR2 are MNHEY and SVGAGI. Trimming took 6 bases from V and 8 from J, leaving 17 bases between them. The CDR3 totals 14 residues. The CDR3: CASRPGHRADEQFF. CDR3 DNA sequence: TGTGCCAGCAGACCGGGACACCGAGCGGATGAGCAGTTCTTC.

The chain has TRBV6-5 and TRBJ2-7; tentative D call: TRBD1 (5 bases). This CDR3 has 13 amino acids. V was cut by 6 bases and J by 6 bases, with 15 bases left in between. From germline, CDR1 is MNHEY and CDR2 SVGAGI. This CDR3 is CASRVGPNTEQYF. CDR3 sequence (DNA): TGTGCCAGCAGGGTGGGGCCGAATACCGAGCAGTACTTC.

This chain connects TRBV11-3 to TRBJ2-2; TRBD2 matches at 7 bases. Germline V lookup: CDR1 SGHNT, CDR2 YENEEA. Losses at the gene ends were 4 bases for V and 5 bases for J; bases not matched to a gene: 7. The CDR3 consists of 15 residues. The CDR3 DNA sequence: TGTGCCAGCAGCTCGGGGGGAAGAGGGACCGGGGAGCTGTTTTTT. Its protein is CASSSGGRGTGELFF.

CDR3 region: CASSVATQGSSGANVLTF. The CDR3 region has the DNA TGTGCCAGCAGCGTAGCTACCCAGGGCAGCTCTGGGGCCAACGTCCTGACTTTC. The genes are TRBV9 and TRBJ2-6, with D tentatively TRBD1 (5 bases). Germline-derived CDR1 and CDR2 are SGDLS and YYNGEE. This CDR3 is built from 18 residues. Trimming cost V 0 bases and J 0 bases, with 13 bases left between them.

The gene calls are TRBV11-2 and TRBJ2-1; D unclear. CDR1 and CDR2 (germline): SGHAT, FQNNGV. CDR3 length equals 12 residues. The germline V and J ends were trimmed by 5 bases and 6 bases, with 8 bases remaining between them. The CDR3 DNA reads as TGTGCCAGCAGCAATAGACTCAATGAGCAGTTCTTC. Its protein product is CASSNRLNEQFF.

This chain joins TRBV9 and TRBJ2-2; 9 bases match TRBD2. CDR3 length: 19 amino acids. CDR1 and CDR2 from the germline V gene are SGDLS and YYNGEE. V was pared by 4 bases and J by 6 bases, with 19 bases of the junction left unmatched. The CDR3 protein is CASSPIPRLAGRAAGELFF. CDR3 coding DNA: TGTGCCAGCAGCCCCATCCCCCGGCTAGCGGGACGGGCGGCCGGGGAGCTGTTTTTT.